This T cell receptor (beta chain) was retrieved from a study of T cell repertoires in cytomegalovirus infection. This clonotype was seen a handful of times. This CDR3 has 13 residues. Between the trimmed V and J ends, which lost 8 bases and 3 bases, there was a span of 12 bases. Germline CDR1 reads SNHLY; CDR2 reads FYNNEI. TCRdb reprocessed the reads via MiXCR and lists one record per CDR3 protein. The sample contains about 260,000 distinct CDR3 sequences, roughly 15% of which appear only once. This sequence joins TRBV2 and TRBJ2-3; a possible D gene is TRBD2 (7 bases). The material sequenced was PBMCs. This receptor was identified in a human donor in good health (CMV status not recorded). Some clones in this sample may be carry-over from other donors' samples. The CDR3: CASLGGATDTQYF. CDR3 nucleotide sequence: TGTGCCAGCTTAGGGGGGGCGACAGATACGCAGTATTTT. Filled out from reference TRBV2 and TRBJ2-3, the complete variable domain reads EPEVTQTPSHQVTQMGQEVILRCVPISNHLYFYWYRQILGQKVEFLVSFYNNEISEKSEIFDDQFSVERPDGSNFTLKIRSTKLEDSAMYFCASLGGATDTQYFGPGTRLTVL.